This T cell receptor beta chain appears in the sequencing data of a study of T cells in Graves' hyperthyroidism and ophthalmopathy. The overall study: Blood from the periphery was taken at initial diagnosis, before any treatment.

Reasons for excluding patients were uncontrolled infection, other autoimmune disease, pregnancy or lactation. Researchers amplified the TCR beta CDR3 regions from RNA transcripts. In the first-round RT-PCR of the TCR CDR3, the HTBI primer set was used. Each CDR3 protein is one row after TCRdb ran MiXCR on the multiplex PCR reads. Of some 300,000 distinct CDR3 sequences in the sample, roughly 14% were seen once. The germline V gene has CDR1 MNHEY and CDR2 SVGEGT. V lost 6 bases to trimming and J lost 9 bases, with 14 bases between them. The CDR3 spans 12 residues. The rearrangement links TRBV6-2 or TRBV6-3 to TRBJ2-5, with D unclear. The sequence was obtained from a woman aged 25 to 39 with Graves' hyperthyroidism that later progressed to Graves' ophthalmopathy. The specimen was blood. The CDR3 reads CASRVPVIAQYF. In nucleotides, the CDR3 is TGTGCCAGCAGAGTACCCGTGATAGCCCAGTACTTC.